These 3 T cell receptor beta chains were sequenced from one sample in a study of T cells in Graves' hyperthyroidism and ophthalmopathy. The CDR3 regions of TCR beta were amplified from RNA transcripts. HTBI primers were used for first-round RT-PCR of the TCR CDR3. TCRdb reprocessed the multiplex PCR reads via MiXCR and lists one record per CDR3 protein. Here the sample spans some 500,000 distinct CDR3 sequences, approximately 15% being singletons. The specimen sequenced was blood. Source of these receptors: a woman younger than 35 with Graves' hyperthyroidism.

This clonotype occurred many times. The CDR3 here is CASIQGNEQFF. CDR3 nucleotides: TGTGCCAGCATCCAGGGTAATGAGCAGTTCTTC. The rearrangement joins TRBV2 to TRBJ2-1, with D possibly TRBD1 on 5 matching bases. The CDR3 has 11 amino acids. Germline assignment: CDR1 SNHLY and CDR2 FYNNEI. V lost 7 bases to trimming and J lost 7 bases, with 8 bases between them.

The chain employs TRBV4-1 and TRBJ2-1, with D perhaps TRBD1 (6 bases). The CDR3 totals 17 residues. V was trimmed by 1 base and J by 5 bases, leaving 18 bases between them. Germline V gene lookup returns CDR1 MGHRA and CDR2 YSYEKL. CDR3 sequence reads: CASSQASGPGAHNEQFF. DNA for the CDR3: TGCGCCAGCAGCCAAGCCTCCGGGCCAGGGGCCCACAATGAGCAGTTCTTC.

The chain recombines TRBV3-1 with TRBJ1-5, with TRBD1 identical over 10 bases. The length of the CDR3 is 16 residues. Trimming took 4 bases from V and 7 from J; bases not matched to a gene: 10. Germline assignment: CDR1 LGHDT and CDR2 YNNKEL (reference sequence). In DNA form, the CDR3 reads TGTGCCAGCAGCCCTTGGGACAGGGGAGTTCGGCAGCCCCAGCATTTT. It specifies CASSPWDRGVRQPQHF.